This T cell receptor (beta chain) originates from a study of vaccination and CD4 T cells after COVID-19. Treatment denoted: roughly 11-day PBMC culture with coronavirus spike peptide pools or control peptides (ViraFEST assay). CD4+ T-cell collection from the unexposed donor predated the COVID-19 pandemic (2011-2018). Peptide pools at approximately 9.1 ug/ml and IL-2 at 10 IU/ml were added to cultures of 1.8 million or so PBMCs per well. There are a few counts of this clonotype. Its cognate antigen is unknown. Scientists ran DNA taken from cultured CD4+ T cells through the Oncomine TCR Beta short-read assay for sequencing. A single record per CDR3 protein comes from TCRdb applying MiXCR to the PCR reads. The repertoire holds several thousand distinct CDR3 sequences, with about 43% as singletons. The CDR3 runs to 14 residues. Germline loops: CDR1 SEHNR, CDR2 FQNEAQ (reference sequence). V gave up 4 bases and J gave up 5 bases; unmatched junction bases: 7.

The sequencing sample was made of CD4+ T cells from blood, cultured in vitro. This chain uses TRBV7-9 with TRBJ1-2; TRBD1 matches 7 bases. The sequence was obtained from a human donor in good health. The CDR3 DNA reads as TGTGCCAGCAGCTGGACAGGTAACGGATATGGCTACACCTTC. This sequence encodes CASSWTGNGYGYTF. Variable domain in full (rest from reference TRBV7-9 and TRBJ1-2): DTGVSQNPRHKITKRGQNVTFRCDPISEHNRLYWYRQTLGQGPEFLTYFQNEAQLEKSRLLSDRFSAERPKGSFSTLEIQRTEQGDSAMYLCASSWTGNGYGYTFGSGTRLTVV.